This entry features one TCR beta chain sequence. This receptor's antigen is unknown. Base quality data are lacking; no much larger clone is found one base away. Each donor gave one peripheral blood draw, approximately 110 mL on average, collected into heparinised tubes. Naive, central memory, regulatory and stem cell-like memory CD4+ T cells were sorted on a BD FACSAria II using a panel including CD45RO, CCR7, CD25, CD127, CD95 and CD27. All sorted populations exceeded 95% purity. Right away, PBMCs were isolated by Lymphoprep density gradient centrifugation and were stained directly, with no culture step. So that batch effects would be minimized, each experiment stained and sorted samples in pairs, pairing one healthy donor with one patient. The sample originates from a study of beta chain features in type 1 diabetes (dated by TCRdb to the late 2010s). About the study as a whole: No differences in mean age, gender distribution, total cell number or subset yield were found between patients and healthy donors. A total of around 110,000,000 sorted cells were examined across all samples, and RNA yield correlated strongly with the number of cells per subset. In the study, recently diagnosed type 1 diabetes patients and matched healthy donors were compared on the TCRB repertoires of their sorted circulating CD4+ T cell subsets. Whereas all 30 or so donors provided naive and central memory subsets, regulatory and stem cell-like memory subsets were isolated from just 8 patients and roughly eight healthy donors. What the work shows at the level of the full study, not this receptor alone: Sequencing cDNA rather than genomic DNA could over-represent highly expressing activated cells, although activation and CD3 levels did not differ between groups. Shorter templates might have been favored by PCR, but patient and control samples were amplified and corrected together, so both groups would have been affected equally by any skew. At VDJ recombination sites, patients with type 1 diabetes made fewer insertions and deleted more nucleotides, a pattern implying thymic rearrangement abnormalities. Naive, central memory and regulatory TCRB repertoires appeared more similar among patients than among healthy donors. Type 1 diabetes patients showed a moderate but significant shortening of TCRB CDR3 length in all four CD4+ subsets. HLA sub-analyses involved small numbers of individuals, so any influence of HLA type on TCRB rearrangement remained unresolved.

CDR1 and CDR2 are read off the germline V gene as SNHLY and FYNNEI. Inclusive of the bounding cysteine and phenylalanine, the CDR3 is 16 residues long. The entry retains the CDR3 DNA only, 48 bases that are in frame from base 1. Relative to germline, V is 5 bases shorter and J is 6 bases shorter, with 19 bases between their ends. The entire isolated RNA was reverse transcribed using the High Capacity cDNA Reverse Transcription Kit, and thus expressed TCRB transcripts were sequenced. Deep immunoSEQ sequencing was applied to naive, central memory and regulatory T cell samples, giving an average of roughly 3.5 million total reads per sample. Sorted cells were lysed in RLT buffer and RNA was extracted with DNase-treated RNeasy Micro or Mini kits, depending on cell number. Each cell subset was processed on its own to prevent cross-contamination, while patient and healthy donor samples were processed together. TCRB sequences were amplified from cDNA with the immunoSEQ multiplex PCR, producing 87-bp fragments spanning the CDR3 region. Sequencing of the amplicons was performed on the Illumina HiSeq platform. The authors processed their data as follows. Synthetic template baselines were used to correct PCR bias computationally, reads within Hamming distance 2 were collapsed together, and singletons that could not be merged were discarded. Reads were aligned against IMGT so that V, D and J genes, CDR3 length and insertions or deletions at six rearrangement sites could be assigned. Within each subset, clonotype counts were normalized to sorted cell number, after which true diversity and Gini coefficients were computed with the tcR R package. The overlap coefficient, calculated on TCRB nucleotide sequences, was used to quantify repertoire sharing. The clones in this table, taken by TCRdb from immuneACCESS, are in-frame only. Not every clone is retained; where verified, under half of the shortfall comes from an unresolved V gene, and the cause of the rest is unknown. The DNA was the basis for D and trimming; V, J and clone size are from that table. The sample profile shows under 300,000 clones; 25% to 30% of them were found once. Roughly 4.1% of the sample goes to the ten largest clones.

The receptor chain draws on TRBV2 and TRBJ2-2, and perhaps TRBD2 as D gene, on 5 matching bases. Sequences were obtained from central memory CD4+ T cells from blood. This TCR came from a man younger than 45 in good health. CDR3 reads: CASSNRGPPSPGELFF. In nucleotide form, the sequence is TGTGCCAGCAGTAACCGAGGACCGCCTAGCCCCGGGGAGCTGTTTTTT.